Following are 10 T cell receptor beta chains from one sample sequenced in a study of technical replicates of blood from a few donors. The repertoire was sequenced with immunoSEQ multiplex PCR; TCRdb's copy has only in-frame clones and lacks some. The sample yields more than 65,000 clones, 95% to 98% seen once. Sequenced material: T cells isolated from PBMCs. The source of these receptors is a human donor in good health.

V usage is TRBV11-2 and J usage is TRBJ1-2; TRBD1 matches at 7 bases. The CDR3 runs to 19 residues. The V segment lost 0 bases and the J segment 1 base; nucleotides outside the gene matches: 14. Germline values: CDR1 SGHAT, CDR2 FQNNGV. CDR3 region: CASSLDRWDSERYNYGYTF. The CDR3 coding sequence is TGTGCCAGCAGCTTAGATCGCTGGGACAGCGAAAGATATAACTATGGCTACACCTTC.

This CDR3 reads CASSLGQGMDEQYF. The CDR3 DNA sequence: TGCGCCAGCAGCTTGGGACAGGGAATGGACGAGCAGTACTTC. J is TRBJ2-7 and V is TRBV5-1; TRBD1 agrees at 7 bases. Germline assignment: CDR1 SGHRS and CDR2 YFSETQ. V lost 0 bases, J lost 5 bases, and 5 bases stayed unmatched. This CDR3 comprises 14 residues. Filled out from reference TRBV5-1 and TRBJ2-7, the complete variable domain reads KAGVTQTPRYLIKTRGQQVTLSCSPISGHRSVSWYQQTPGQGLQFLFEYFSETQRNKGNFPGRFSGRQFSNSRSEMNVSTLELGDSALYLCASSLGQGMDEQYFGPGTRLTVT.

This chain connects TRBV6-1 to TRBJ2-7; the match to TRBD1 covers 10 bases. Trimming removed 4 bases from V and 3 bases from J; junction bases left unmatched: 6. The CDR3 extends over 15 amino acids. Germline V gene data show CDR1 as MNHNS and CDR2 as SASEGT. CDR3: CASSATGTGDYEQYF. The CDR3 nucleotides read TGTGCCAGCAGTGCCACCGGGACAGGGGACTACGAGCAGTACTTC.

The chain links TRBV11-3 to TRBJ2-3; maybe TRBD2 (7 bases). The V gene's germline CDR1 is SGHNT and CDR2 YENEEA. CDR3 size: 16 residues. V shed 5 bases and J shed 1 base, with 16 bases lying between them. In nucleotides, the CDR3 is TGTGCCAGCAGCCAAACCCTCGGGGGGCGCACAGATACGCAGTATTTT. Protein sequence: CASSQTLGGRTDTQYF.

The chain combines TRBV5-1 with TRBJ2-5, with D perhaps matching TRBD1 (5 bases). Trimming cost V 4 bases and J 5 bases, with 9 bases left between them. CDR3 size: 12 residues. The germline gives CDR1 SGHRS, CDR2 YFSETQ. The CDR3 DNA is TGCGCCAGCAGCGCAGGGCTGGAGACCCAGTACTTC. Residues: CASSAGLETQYF.

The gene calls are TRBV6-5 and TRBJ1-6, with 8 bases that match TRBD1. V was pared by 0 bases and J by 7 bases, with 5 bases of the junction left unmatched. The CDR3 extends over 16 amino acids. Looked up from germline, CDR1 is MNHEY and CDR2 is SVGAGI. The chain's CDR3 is CASSYSQGAGNSPLHF. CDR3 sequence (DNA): TGTGCCAGCAGTTACTCGCAGGGGGCAGGGAATTCACCCCTCCACTTT.

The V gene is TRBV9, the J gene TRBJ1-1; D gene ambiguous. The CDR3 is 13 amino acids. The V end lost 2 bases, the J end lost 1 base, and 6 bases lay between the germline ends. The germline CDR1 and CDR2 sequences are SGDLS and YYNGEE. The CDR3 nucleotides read TGTGCCAGCAGCGTGGCAGAGAACACTGAAGCTTTCTTT. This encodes CASSVAENTEAFF. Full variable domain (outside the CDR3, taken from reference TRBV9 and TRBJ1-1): DSGVTQTPKHLITATGQRVTLRCSPRSGDLSVYWYQQSLDQGLQFLIQYYNGEERAKGNILERFSAQQFPDLHSELNLSSLELGDSALYFCASSVAENTEAFFGQGTRLTVV.

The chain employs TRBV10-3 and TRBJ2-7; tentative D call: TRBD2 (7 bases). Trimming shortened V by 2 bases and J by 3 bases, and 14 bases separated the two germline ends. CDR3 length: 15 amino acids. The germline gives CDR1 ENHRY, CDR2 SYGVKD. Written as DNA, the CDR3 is TGTGCCATCAGTGAGAGGGGGGGAGTGGGCTACGAGCAGTACTTC. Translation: CAISERGGVGYEQYF.

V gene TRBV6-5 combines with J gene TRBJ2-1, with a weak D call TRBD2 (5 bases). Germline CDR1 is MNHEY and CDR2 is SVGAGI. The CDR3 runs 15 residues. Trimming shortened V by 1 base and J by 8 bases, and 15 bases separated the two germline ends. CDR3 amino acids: CASSYFPSRMDEQFF. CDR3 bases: TGTGCCAGCAGTTACTTCCCTAGCAGGATGGATGAGCAGTTCTTC.

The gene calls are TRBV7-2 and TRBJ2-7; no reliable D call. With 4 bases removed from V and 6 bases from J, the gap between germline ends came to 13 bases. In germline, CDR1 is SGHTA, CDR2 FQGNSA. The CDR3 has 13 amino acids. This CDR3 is CASSSPTLSEQYF. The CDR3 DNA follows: TGTGCCAGCAGCTCTCCTACGCTCTCCGAGCAGTACTTC.